These 18 T cell receptor beta chains originate from one sample sequenced in a study of regulatory and conventional T cells in RAG deficiency (dated 2017 in TCRdb). The library came from the immunoSEQ multiplex PCR assay. Here the immuneACCESS table is served through TCRdb, limited to in-frame sequences with V and J called. Missing clones are a known gap in these copies; in checked studies unresolved V genes cover under half, and the rest lacks a known reason. Present in this sample are 25,000 to 35,000 clones, 75% to 90% of which were seen just once. The ten largest clonotypes hold 4.5% to 5.5% of the sample. The data were also submitted as part of a second study, on regulatory T cells. The second study's paper adds: The multiplex PCR used 52 forward TRBV primers and 13 reverse TRBJ primers, with assay-based and computational corrections for amplification bias.

The sequenced material came from CD8+ T cells sorted from blood. These TCRs come from a human donor in good health.

This chain uses TRBV4-1 with TRBJ1-2; D possibly corresponds to TRBD1 (5 bases). Between the trimmed V and J ends, which lost 0 bases and 8 bases, there was a span of 19 bases. This CDR3 is built from 16 residues. Per germline, CDR1 MGHRA and CDR2 YSYEKL. CDR3 bases: TGCGCCAGCAGCCAAGATAAAGGCAGGCGGTGGGGGGGCTACACCTTC. Encoded protein: CASSQDKGRRWGGYTF.

The chain is built from TRBV4-1 and TRBJ2-7; D unresolved. CDR3 length: 14 amino acids. Trimming left V 1 base short and J 4 bases short, with 11 bases between. CDR1 and CDR2 from the germline V gene are MGHRA and YSYEKL. CDR3 sequence reads: CASSQVDGEYEQYF. The CDR3 nucleotides read TGCGCCAGCAGCCAAGTAGACGGTGAATACGAGCAGTACTTC.

This clone has just one count. The chain carries TRBV19 and TRBJ1-6; D gene ambiguous. Trimming took off 4 bases at V and 1 base at J, with 11 bases between the two ends. Germline CDR1 reads LNHDA; CDR2 reads SQIVND (reference sequence). This CDR3 comprises 16 residues. The CDR3 DNA is TGTGCCAGTAGTAACCGTCAGGAGTCCTATAATTCACCCCTCCACTTT. It yields the protein CASSNRQESYNSPLHF. The full variable domain, with the rest looked up from reference TRBV19 and TRBJ1-6, is DGGITQSPKYLFRKEGQNVTLSCEQNLNHDAMYWYRQDPGQGLRLIYYSQIVNDFQKGDIAEGYSVSREKKESFPLTVTSAQKNPTAFYLCASSNRQESYNSPLHFGNGTRLTVT.

The chain combines TRBV18 with TRBJ2-1, with D unclear. Per germline, CDR1 KGHSH and CDR2 LQKENI. The CDR3 loop spans 13 amino acids. The V gene lost 8 bases and the J gene lost 2 bases, with 10 bases spanning the gap. CDR3 amino acids: CASGSVPYNEQFF. The CDR3 DNA reads as TGTGCCAGCGGCTCGGTACCCTACAATGAGCAGTTCTTC. The variable domain in full, completed from reference TRBV18 and TRBJ2-1, reads NAGVMQNPRHLVRRRGQEARLRCSPMKGHSHVYWYRQLPEEGLKFMVYLQKENIIDESGMPKERFSAEFPKEGPSILRIQQVVRGDSAAYFCASGSVPYNEQFFGPGTRLTVL.

This clone was seen more than once but under ten times. The chain carries TRBV5-1 and TRBJ2-1; D remains unclear. The V and J ends lost 0 bases and 8 bases respectively, with 3 bases between them. Germline V lookup: CDR1 SGHRS, CDR2 YFSETQ. CDR3 length: 11 residues. This chain's CDR3 is CASSLVDEQFF. The CDR3 DNA sequence: TGCGCCAGCAGCTTGGTAGATGAGCAGTTCTTC.

The CDR3 region has the DNA TGTGCCAGTAGTATCGACAGGGATAGCAATCAGCCCCAGCATTTT. Its translation is CASSIDRDSNQPQHF. The chain combines TRBV19 with TRBJ1-5; TRBD1 agrees at 7 bases. Germline V lookup: CDR1 LNHDA, CDR2 SQIVND (reference sequence). The CDR3 spans 15 residues. The V gene end was trimmed by 3 bases and the J gene end by 0 bases; junction bases not matched to a gene: 2.

CDR3 DNA sequence: TGTGCCAGCAGCCTACAGGGGGGCTCCTACAATGAGCAGTTCTTC. Residues: CASSLQGGSYNEQFF. This chain joins TRBV6-5 and TRBJ2-1; 8 bases line up with TRBD1. The V gene's germline CDR1 is MNHEY and CDR2 SVGAGI. The CDR3 runs to 15 residues. V shed 6 bases, J shed 0 bases, and the junction held 4 bases outside the gene matches.

The V gene is TRBV7-9, the J gene TRBJ2-7; 8 nucleotides match TRBD1. The germline V gene has CDR1 SEHNR and CDR2 FQNEAQ (reference sequence). The CDR3 is 16 amino acids. The V segment lost 5 bases and the J segment 0 bases; nucleotides outside the gene matches: 9. In DNA, the CDR3 is TGTGCCAGCAGCAGCCTGACAGGGGAGTCCTCCTACGAGCAGTACTTC. This sequence encodes CASSSLTGESSYEQYF.

This chain connects TRBV27 to TRBJ2-7; no definite D call. Trimming took 5 bases from V and 2 from J, leaving 10 bases between them. Germline CDR1 and CDR2: MNHEY and SMNVEV (reference sequence). This CDR3 region has 13 residues. CDR3 sequence reads: CASSPNRAYEQYF. CDR3 nucleotide sequence: TGTGCCAGCAGTCCCAACAGAGCCTACGAGCAGTACTTC.

The chain combines TRBV6-1 with TRBJ2-5, with D perhaps given as TRBD1 or TRBD2 (5 bases each). Germline V lookup: CDR1 MNHNS, CDR2 SASEGT. Trimming stripped 6 bases from V and 4 bases from J, with 18 bases between. The CDR3 has 15 amino acids. Here the CDR3 DNA reads TGTGCCAGCAGCCTATCCCGGGACGGAGTAGAGACCCAGTACTTC. This translates into CASSLSRDGVETQYF.

The chain uses TRBV2 and TRBJ1-5; no clear D gene. The CDR3 contains 15 residues. V dropped 4 bases and J dropped 0 bases, with 10 bases sitting between them. From germline, CDR1 is SNHLY and CDR2 FYNNEI. The DNA of the CDR3 is TGTGCCAGCAGTGGGGGTTTGGATAGCAATCAGCCCCAGCATTTT. It specifies CASSGGLDSNQPQHF.

This clone was seen a handful of times. Here the CDR3 DNA reads TGTGCCAGCAGCTTAGTGGAAAACACTGAAGCTTTCTTT. Its protein product is CASSLVENTEAFF. The rearrangement joins TRBV7-9 to TRBJ1-1; D is uncertain. Germline lookup yields CDR1 SEHNR and CDR2 FQNEAQ (reference sequence). Trimming shortened V by 1 base and J by 2 bases, and 5 bases separated the two germline ends. The CDR3 spans 13 residues.

CDR3 sequence: CASSTRGPTNEKLFF. The DNA for the CDR3 is TGTGCCAGTAGTACCAGGGGGCCGACTAATGAAAAACTGTTTTTT. The chain has TRBV19 and TRBJ1-4; 8 nucleotides line up with TRBD1. Germline V lookup: CDR1 LNHDA, CDR2 SQIVND (reference sequence). Unmatched junction bases numbered 3, after V lost 4 bases and J lost 2 bases. The CDR3 is 15 amino acids.

The chain is built from TRBV27 and TRBJ2-3; the D call may be TRBD1 or TRBD2 (5 bases each). Germline V gene lookup returns CDR1 MNHEY and CDR2 SMNVEV (reference sequence). V was cut by 2 bases and J by 0 bases, with 9 bases left in between. This CDR3 has 15 amino acids. The CDR3 reads CASSLAGASTDTQYF. CDR3 sequence (DNA): TGTGCCAGCAGTTTAGCCGGGGCTAGCACAGATACGCAGTATTTT.

The chain uses TRBV6-1 and TRBJ2-3, with 8 bases that match TRBD2. This CDR3 spans 15 amino acids. The germline gives CDR1 MNHNS, CDR2 SASEGT. With 6 bases clipped from V and 1 base from J, the junction kept 6 bases outside the gene matches. The CDR3 sequence is CASSLRGGGTDTQYF. In DNA, the CDR3 is TGTGCCAGCAGCCTCCGGGGGGGAGGCACAGATACGCAGTATTTT.

This clone was seen more than once but under ten times. The J gene is TRBJ2-3, the V gene TRBV6-4; the match to TRBD2 covers 12 bases. Germline V lookup: CDR1 MRHNA, CDR2 SNTAGT. The CDR3 is made up of 15 amino acids. Unmatched junction bases numbered 0, after V lost 4 bases and J lost 1 base. As DNA, the CDR3 is TGTGCCAGCAGTGGGACTAGCGGGGGCACAGATACGCAGTATTTT. This translates into CASSGTSGGTDTQYF.

The CDR3 region has the DNA TGTGCCAGCAGTGAAGCAAACGGGGGGGAGTCACCCCTCCACTTT. Residues: CASSEANGGESPLHF. The V gene is TRBV2, the J gene TRBJ1-6, with a tentative D call TRBD1 (5 bases). Germline CDR1 SNHLY, CDR2 FYNNEI. V lost 0 bases and J 10 bases, leaving 13 bases between the germline ends. This CDR3 has 15 amino acids.

J is TRBJ2-1 and V is TRBV9, with 7 bases aligning to TRBD1. CDR3 length equals 14 residues. The V gene end was trimmed by 3 bases and the J gene end by 5 bases; junction bases not matched to a gene: 5. Germline V CDR1 and CDR2: SGDLS, YYNGEE. The CDR3 spells CASSGTGSDNEQFF. CDR3 coding DNA: TGTGCCAGCAGCGGGACAGGCTCTGACAATGAGCAGTTCTTC.